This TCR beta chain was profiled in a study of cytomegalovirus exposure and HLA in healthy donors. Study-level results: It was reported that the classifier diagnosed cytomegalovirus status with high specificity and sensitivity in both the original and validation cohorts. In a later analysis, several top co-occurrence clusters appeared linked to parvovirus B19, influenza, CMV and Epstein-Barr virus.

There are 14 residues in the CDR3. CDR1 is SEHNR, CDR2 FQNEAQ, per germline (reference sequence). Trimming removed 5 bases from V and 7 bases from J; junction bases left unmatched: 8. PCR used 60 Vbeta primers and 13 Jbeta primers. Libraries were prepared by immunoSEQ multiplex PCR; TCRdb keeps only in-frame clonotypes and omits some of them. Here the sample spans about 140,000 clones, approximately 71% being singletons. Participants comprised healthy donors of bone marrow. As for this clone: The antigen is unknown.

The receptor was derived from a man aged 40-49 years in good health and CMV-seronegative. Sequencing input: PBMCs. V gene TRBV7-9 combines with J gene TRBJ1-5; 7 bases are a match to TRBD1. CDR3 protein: CASSEGQRGQPQHF. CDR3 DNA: TGTGCCAGCAGCGAGGGACAGAGAGGGCAGCCCCAGCATTTT.